These T cell receptor beta chains were read from a single sample in a study of T cell repertoires in cytomegalovirus infection. No antigens are known for them. MiXCR, run by TCRdb on the reads, gives a single entry per CDR3 protein. The table shows hundreds of thousands of distinct CDR3 sequences, with around a third occurring only once. The source was cultured PBMCs, collected from culture after CMV antigen stimulation. The receptors were gathered from a human donor in good health (CMV status not recorded). Some clones in this sample may be carry-over from other donors' samples. CDR3s include the opening cysteine and the closing phenylalanine or tryptophan. A D gene is named only where the DNA matches it firmly. Some rows have no size entry. The others give once, few or many, or a class for an expanded clone.

d_call | j_call | v_call | clone_size | cdr3_nt | cdr3_aa
. | TRBJ2-3 | TRBV20-1 | . | TGCAGTGCTAGAGAAAGTAGAACTAGCACAGATACGCAGTATTTT | CSARESRTSTDTQYF
. | TRBJ2-3 | TRBV7-9 | . | TGTGCCAGCAGCTTACTTGAATCAGATACGCAGTATTTT | CASSLLESDTQYF
. | TRBJ2-2 | TRBV29-1 | . | TGCAGCTTCGGGGACCCGGGGAGCGGGGAGCTGTTTTTT | CSFGDPGSGELFF
. | TRBJ1-1 | TRBV28 | few | TGTGCCAGCAGTTTACAACGGTGGGGGCGCATGAACACTGAAGCTTTCTTT | CASSLQRWGRMNTEAFF
TRBD2 | TRBJ2-5 | TRBV7-2 | . | TGTGCCAGCAGCTTAAGCGCGGGGGGTGGCCAAGAGACCCAGTACTTC | CASSLSAGGGQETQYF
. | TRBJ2-3 | TRBV4-1 | few | TGTGCCAGCAGCCAAGATAGGCGGGGGCCCTTCACAGATACGCAGTATTTT | CASSQDRRGPFTDTQYF
TRBD2 | TRBJ2-5 | TRBV20-1 | few | TGCAGTGCTCCTCCTTGGACTAGCGGGAGTAGCGAGACCCAGTACTTC | CSAPPWTSGSSETQYF
. | TRBJ2-1 | TRBV7-9 | . | TGTGCCAGCAGCTTAGTATTCGCGGACCACGAGGGAGATGAGCAGTTCTTC | CASSLVFADHEGDEQFF
. | TRBJ2-7 | TRBV11-2 | . | TGTGCCAGCAGCCTCCCCCCACGGTCCTACGAGCAGTACTTC | CASSLPPRSYEQYF
TRBD2 | TRBJ2-2 | TRBV12-3/TRBV12-4 | few | TGTGCCAGCAGGGCGGGGGGGCGCGTGGGGGAGCTGTTTTTT | CASRAGGRVGELFF
. | TRBJ1-5 | TRBV7-2 | many | TGTGCCAGCAGCTTCGTGGCAGGGCATCAGCCCCAGCATTTT | CASSFVAGHQPQHF
. | TRBJ1-1 | TRBV12-5 | . | . | CASGLVMGQWGPEAFF
. | TRBJ2-2 | TRBV7-2 | few | TGTGCCAGCAGCTTAGTTTCGGGGAGCAGCACCGGGGAGCTGTTTTTT | CASSLVSGSSTGELFF
. | TRBJ2-5 | TRBV20-1 | . | TGCAGTGCTAGGCCCCTGGGCGAGGAGACCCAGTACTTC | CSARPLGEETQYF
. | TRBJ1-1 | TRBV28 | few | TGTGCCAGCAGTGACCTTACGATGAACACTGAAGCTTTCTTT | CASSDLTMNTEAFF
. | TRBJ2-3 | TRBV20-1 | . | TGCAGTGCCAAACTAGGGGATACGCAGTATTTT | CSAKLGDTQYF
. | TRBJ2-5 | TRBV7-9 | many | TGTGCCAGCAGCTTAGATTCGGGACAAAAGGAGACCCAGTACTTC | CASSLDSGQKETQYF
. | TRBJ2-1 | TRBV7-2 | many | TGTGCCAGCAGCTTAGCAAGGGGGAATGAGCAGTTCTTC | CASSLARGNEQFF
. | TRBJ1-3 | TRBV12-3/TRBV12-4 | many | TGTGCCAGCAGACTTGGGCATTCCGGAAACACCATATATTTT | CASRLGHSGNTIYF
. | TRBJ2-7 | TRBV11-2 | . | TGTGCGACCCCCCAGGTGGGCTCCTACGAGCAGTACTTC | CATPQVGSYEQYF
. | TRBJ2-5 | TRBV29-1 | . | TGCAGCGTTGGGAAAGACAGCCAAGAGACCCAGTACTTC | CSVGKDSQETQYF